This is a list of T cell receptor beta chains from one sample in a study of T cells expressing NK-cell markers. TCRdb re-called the 5' RACE reads and catalogs CDR3 proteins one per entry, DNA excluded. Its table records approximately 380,000 distinct CDR3 sequences. Input material: blood T cells: a sorted CD56 or NKG2C T cell subset, CD4+ or CD8+ T cells, or bulk PBMC T cells (not recorded which). The receptors were gathered from a man between 18 and 69 years old in good health. The CDR3 runs from the conserved cysteine through the conserved F or W.

V gene	J gene	CDR3 protein
TRBV6-4	TRBJ1-6	CASSDQAGNSPLHF
TRBV6-1	TRBJ1-2	CASSTVRQALYGYTF
TRBV2	TRBJ1-5	CASSLILVPPQHF
TRBV20-1	TRBJ2-7	CSAERTTYEQYF
TRBV30	TRBJ1-1	CAWSNDMNTEAFF
TRBV7-3	TRBJ2-7	CASSLGLAGGGEQYF
TRBV5-1	TRBJ1-2	CASSLETFRGYTF
TRBV4-2	TRBJ2-7	CASSQEWGGGYEQYF
TRBV28	TRBJ1-2	CASSPPPPGPNYGYTF
TRBV6-5	TRBJ2-7	CASYRAGTPYEQYF
TRBV12-3/TRBV12-4	TRBJ2-7	CASTPGAYRGLSWEQYF
TRBV6-5	TRBJ1-1	CATGTANTEAFF
TRBV20-1	TRBJ2-5	CSARTRARVGGTQYF
TRBV6-2/TRBV6-3	TRBJ1-1	CASREQLLNTEAFF
TRBV5-1	TRBJ2-3	CASSPYSGYTDTQYF
TRBV28	TRBJ1-6	CASTSQGAYSPLHF
TRBV10-3	TRBJ2-7	CALKSAPGAYEQYF
TRBV28	TRBJ2-1	CASSRDRGSRHNEQFF
TRBV11-2	TRBJ2-3	CAGSFGTSGLSTDTQYF
TRBV5-6	TRBJ2-7	CASSRRNGPLEQYF
TRBV29-1	TRBJ1-2	CSLHRGARLDGYTF
TRBV7-3	TRBJ1-6	CASSLNRGNSPLHF
TRBV12-3/TRBV12-4	TRBJ2-1	CASSFSGTLQFF
TRBV19	TRBJ1-1	CASRGGDMNTEAFF
TRBV6-1	TRBJ2-3	CASKRDVSFTDTQYF
TRBV6-2/TRBV6-3	TRBJ2-7	CASSYSTGGQYF
TRBV12-2	TRBJ1-2	CASRLPGYYGYTF
TRBV6-1	TRBJ2-3	CASRRTQTSTDTQYF
TRBV2	TRBJ2-6	CASSDGQGFDGANVLTF
TRBV20-1	TRBJ2-1	CSARVGHAINEQFF
TRBV6-5	TRBJ2-5	CASSYSGGHQETQYF
TRBV5-4	TRBJ2-3	CASSLQSPPRGSSQYF
TRBV18	TRBJ2-5	CASSPQMDRVGYQETQYF
TRBV3-1	TRBJ2-2	CASSQGGYGELFF
TRBV6-5	TRBJ1-3	CASSYSNTIYF
TRBV20-1	TRBJ2-7	CSASTVREGLDFYEQYF
TRBV5-1	TRBJ2-3	CASSKEGTGVPTDTQYF
TRBV5-1	TRBJ1-4	CASSSQGGWNEKLFF
TRBV12-3/TRBV12-4	TRBJ1-4	CASSYLMSNEKLFF
TRBV9	TRBJ1-6	CASSIRSSYNSPLHF
TRBV12-3/TRBV12-4	TRBJ1-2	CASSRGQGDGYTF
TRBV20-1	TRBJ1-2	CSAKDTNYGYTF
TRBV6-1	TRBJ1-4	CASSRMGGREKLFF
TRBV19	TRBJ2-1	CASSIQQVGGFNEQFF
TRBV7-7	TRBJ2-5	CASSSGSGGAVETQYF
TRBV5-1	TRBJ2-4	CASSLVAGTDIQYF
TRBV5-1	TRBJ2-7	CASSFGLTRDRGIEQYF
TRBV2	TRBJ1-1	CASSATALGTEAFF
TRBV4-1	TRBJ2-7	CASSQLLTRGTYEQYF
TRBV10-3	TRBJ1-2	CATNNNNYGYTF
TRBV14	TRBJ2-5	CASSLAPGLAGKETQYF
TRBV11-2	TRBJ2-7	CASSARGGGDSSTRQQYF
TRBV20-1	TRBJ2-4	CSALERGGAKNIQYF
TRBV11-2	TRBJ2-3	CASSSIRVTDTQYF